The T cell receptor (beta chain) described here comes from a study of blood T cell repertoires in COVID-19. About the research overall: Acute-phase and convalescent COVID-19 samples originated in the United States, Italy and Spain. Nucleic acid was either cDNA or gDNA, and it came from T cells, B-cell-depleted T cells, or PBMCs.

This CDR3 has 15 residues. With V trimmed by 3 bases and J by 4 bases, 5 bases remained unmatched. CDR1 is MNHEY, CDR2 SVGEGT, per germline. Method: immunoSEQ multiplex PCR; TCRdb's copy keeps in-frame clones and lacks some. The repertoire holds about 150,000 clones, with around 82% as singletons. Sequencing used peripheral blood. The clonotype comes from a man in his sixties with COVID-19, enrolled during active disease. The V call is TRBV6-2 or TRBV6-3, the J call TRBJ2-5; 10 nucleotides line up with TRBD2. CDR3 nucleotides: TGTGCCAGCAGTTATTTAGCGGGAGGCGGAGAGACCCAGTACTTC. It encodes CASSYLAGGGETQYF.